This is a list of T cell receptor beta chains from one sample in a study of T cells in Graves' hyperthyroidism and ophthalmopathy. TCRdb re-called the multiplex PCR reads through MiXCR, storing one row per CDR3 protein. Of 500,000 to 600,000 distinct CDR3 sequences listed, about 43% were seen once; the top ten hold 15% to 20%. The sample taken for sequencing was peripheral blood or thyroid tissue (not recorded which). These receptors all stem from an adult woman with Graves' disease, either hyperthyroidism or ophthalmopathy (not recorded which). The CDR3 runs from the conserved cysteine through the conserved F or W. Each record gives: clone size, J gene, D gene, V gene, CDR3 protein, CDR3 DNA. A D gene is named only where the DNA matches it firmly. Clone sizes are given selectively: once, few, many, or a class where the clone is expanded.

clone size: NA; J gene: TRBJ2-7; D gene: NA; V gene: TRBV10-2; CDR3 protein: CASSGLSRSYEQYF; CDR3 DNA: TGCGCCAGCAGTGGCCTCAGTCGATCCTACGAGCAGTACTTC
clone size: many; J gene: TRBJ2-5; D gene: TRBD2; V gene: TRBV20-1; CDR3 protein: CSARVLAGETQYF; CDR3 DNA: TGCAGTGCTAGAGTACTAGCGGGGGAGACCCAGTACTTC
clone size: many; J gene: TRBJ1-5; D gene: NA; V gene: TRBV20-1; CDR3 protein: CSARELGRNQPQHF; CDR3 DNA: TGCAGTGCTAGAGAGTTGGGCCGCAATCAGCCCCAGCATTTT
clone size: NA; J gene: TRBJ2-1; D gene: TRBD2; V gene: TRBV5-1; CDR3 protein: CASSFGTSGFSSYNEQFF; CDR3 DNA: TGCGCCAGCAGCTTCGGGACTAGCGGGTTTAGCTCCTACAATGAGCAGTTCTTC
clone size: few; J gene: TRBJ1-3; D gene: NA; V gene: TRBV30; CDR3 protein: CAWSGGTSYSGNTIYF; CDR3 DNA: TGTGCCTGGAGTGGCGGGACTTCCTACTCTGGAAACACCATATATTTT
clone size: few; J gene: TRBJ2-2; D gene: NA; V gene: TRBV3-1; CDR3 protein: CASSQVVTTGELFF; CDR3 DNA: TGTGCCAGCAGCCAAGTAGTGACGACCGGGGAGCTGTTTTTT
clone size: NA; J gene: TRBJ2-5; D gene: TRBD1; V gene: TRBV10-3; CDR3 protein: CAIRTGVDQETQYF; CDR3 DNA: TGTGCCATCAGGACAGGGGTTGACCAAGAGACCCAGTACTTC
clone size: few; J gene: TRBJ1-1; D gene: NA; V gene: TRBV4-2; CDR3 protein: CASSPVFDRGPQLSTEAFF; CDR3 DNA: TGTGCCAGCAGCCCAGTCTTTGACCGAGGGCCCCAGCTTTCAACTGAAGCTTTCTTT
clone size: many; J gene: TRBJ2-7; D gene: TRBD2; V gene: TRBV5-1; CDR3 protein: CASSLVTGGSDEQYF; CDR3 DNA: TGCGCCAGCAGCTTGGTAACGGGAGGGAGCGACGAGCAGTACTTC
clone size: NA; J gene: TRBJ2-5; D gene: TRBD1; V gene: TRBV10-3; CDR3 protein: CAISPGQGGPGETQYF; CDR3 DNA: TGTGCCATCAGTCCGGGACAGGGAGGGCCTGGCGAGACCCAGTACTTC
clone size: many; J gene: TRBJ2-7; D gene: NA; V gene: TRBV24-1; CDR3 protein: CATSDPGTGNPYEQYF; CDR3 DNA: TGTGCCACCAGTGACCCTGGGACCGGAAACCCCTACGAGCAGTACTTC
clone size: NA; J gene: TRBJ2-5; D gene: NA; V gene: TRBV7-8; CDR3 protein: CASSLRQTSETQYF; CDR3 DNA: TGTGCCAGCAGCTTACGGCAGACCTCGGAGACCCAGTACTTC
clone size: NA; J gene: TRBJ2-7; D gene: TRBD1; V gene: TRBV7-8; CDR3 protein: CASSTGGPYEQYF; CDR3 DNA: TGTGCCAGCAGCACAGGGGGCCCGTACGAGCAGTACTTC
clone size: NA; J gene: TRBJ2-5; D gene: NA; V gene: TRBV6-1; CDR3 protein: CAGSEQGFMETQYF; CDR3 DNA: TGTGCCGGCAGTGAACAGGGTTTCATGGAGACCCAGTACTTC
clone size: once; J gene: TRBJ1-1; D gene: TRBD1; V gene: TRBV20-1; CDR3 protein: CSARGQGSEAFF; CDR3 DNA: TGCAGTGCTAGAGGACAGGGATCCGAAGCTTTCTTT
clone size: many; J gene: TRBJ1-2; D gene: TRBD1; V gene: TRBV20-1; CDR3 protein: CSARDLTGKHYGYTF; CDR3 DNA: TGCAGTGCTAGAGATTTGACAGGGAAGCACTATGGCTACACCTTC
clone size: NA; J gene: TRBJ2-2; D gene: TRBD2; V gene: TRBV15; CDR3 protein: CATSGPSGSTGELFF; CDR3 DNA: TGTGCCACCAGTGGACCTAGCGGGAGCACCGGGGAGCTGTTTTTT
clone size: many; J gene: TRBJ1-5; D gene: TRBD1; V gene: TRBV20-1; CDR3 protein: CSARDRDRALGNQPQHF; CDR3 DNA: TGCAGTGCTAGAGATCGGGACAGGGCTTTGGGCAATCAGCCCCAGCATTTT
clone size: NA; J gene: TRBJ2-5; D gene: TRBD1; V gene: TRBV2; CDR3 protein: CASMGDSNQPQYF; CDR3 DNA: TGTGCCAGCATGGGGGACAGCAATCAGCCCCAGTACTTC
clone size: many; J gene: TRBJ2-7; D gene: TRBD1; V gene: TRBV20-1; CDR3 protein: CSASSGQGNYEQYF; CDR3 DNA: TGCAGTGCTTCCTCGGGACAGGGCAATTACGAGCAGTACTTC
clone size: many; J gene: TRBJ2-5; D gene: NA; V gene: TRBV12-3/TRBV12-4; CDR3 protein: CASSTGTWAETQYF; CDR3 DNA: TGTGCCAGCAGTACCGGGACTTGGGCCGAGACCCAGTACTTC
clone size: NA; J gene: TRBJ1-4; D gene: NA; V gene: TRBV7-9; CDR3 protein: CASSQDNTEKLFF; CDR3 DNA: TGTGCCAGCAGCCAAGACAATACTGAAAAACTGTTTTTT
clone size: many; J gene: TRBJ1-1; D gene: NA; V gene: TRBV7-9; CDR3 protein: CASSPGGVTEAFF; CDR3 DNA: TGTGCCAGCAGCCCCGGGGGGGTCACTGAAGCTTTCTTT
clone size: NA; J gene: TRBJ1-1; D gene: NA; V gene: TRBV30; CDR3 protein: CAWSLEGSQPLEAFF; CDR3 DNA: TGTGCCTGGAGTCTAGAGGGCAGCCAACCTTTGGAAGCTTTCTTT
clone size: many; J gene: TRBJ2-2; D gene: NA; V gene: TRBV5-1; CDR3 protein: CASKSDTATGELFF; CDR3 DNA: TGCGCCAGCAAATCCGACACTGCCACCGGGGAGCTGTTTTTT
clone size: many; J gene: TRBJ2-2; D gene: NA; V gene: TRBV6-6; CDR3 protein: CASAGVELFF; CDR3 DNA: TGTGCCAGCGCTGGTGTGGAGCTGTTTTTT
clone size: NA; J gene: TRBJ2-7; D gene: NA; V gene: TRBV14; CDR3 protein: CTSSQGYEQYF; CDR3 DNA: TGTACCAGCTCCCAGGGGTACGAGCAGTACTTC
clone size: many; J gene: TRBJ1-1; D gene: TRBD1; V gene: TRBV7-3; CDR3 protein: CASSPSDRAAAFF; CDR3 DNA: TGTGCCAGCAGCCCCTCGGACAGGGCTGCCGCTTTCTTT
clone size: NA; J gene: TRBJ2-2; D gene: NA; V gene: TRBV7-2; CDR3 protein: CASSQPDETNTGELFF; CDR3 DNA: TGTGCCAGCAGCCAGCCGGACGAGACGAACACCGGGGAGCTGTTTTTT
clone size: NA; J gene: TRBJ2-7; D gene: NA; V gene: TRBV5-6; CDR3 protein: CANSDSYEQYF; CDR3 DNA: TGTGCTAACAGTGACTCCTACGAGCAGTACTTC
clone size: many; J gene: TRBJ2-2; D gene: NA; V gene: TRBV9; CDR3 protein: CASSVGVHTGELFF; CDR3 DNA: TGTGCCAGCAGCGTAGGGGTCCACACCGGGGAGCTGTTTTTT
clone size: many; J gene: TRBJ1-2; D gene: TRBD1; V gene: TRBV12-3/TRBV12-4; CDR3 protein: CASTYRGGYGYTF; CDR3 DNA: TGTGCCAGCACCTACAGGGGTGGGTATGGCTACACCTTC
clone size: many; J gene: TRBJ2-2; D gene: TRBD2; V gene: TRBV5-1; CDR3 protein: CASSYTSGSYTGELFF; CDR3 DNA: TGCGCCAGCAGCTACACTAGCGGGAGTTACACCGGGGAGCTGTTTTTT
clone size: many; J gene: TRBJ2-5; D gene: TRBD2; V gene: TRBV20-1; CDR3 protein: CSARGPSGGYDSPQETQYF; CDR3 DNA: TGCAGTGCTAGGGGCCCAAGCGGGGGCTACGATTCCCCTCAAGAGACCCAGTACTTC
clone size: NA; J gene: TRBJ1-1; D gene: NA; V gene: TRBV15; CDR3 protein: CATSRVSAGTEAFF; CDR3 DNA: TGTGCCACCAGCAGAGTATCGGCGGGCACTGAAGCTTTCTTT
clone size: NA; J gene: TRBJ1-2; D gene: TRBD1; V gene: TRBV7-6; CDR3 protein: CASSLTDRVETKDYGYTF; CDR3 DNA: TGTGCCAGCAGCTTAACGGACAGGGTTGAAACGAAAGACTATGGCTACACCTTC
clone size: few; J gene: TRBJ2-5; D gene: NA; V gene: TRBV20-1; CDR3 protein: CSGLVQETQYF; CDR3 DNA: TGCAGTGGACTAGTCCAAGAGACCCAGTACTTC
clone size: few; J gene: TRBJ1-5; D gene: NA; V gene: TRBV15; CDR3 protein: CATSRGGTGNQPQHF; CDR3 DNA: TGTGCCACCAGCAGAGGCGGGACGGGCAATCAGCCCCAGCATTTT
clone size: many; J gene: TRBJ1-1; D gene: TRBD1; V gene: TRBV9; CDR3 protein: CASSVGLRTGFTEAFF; CDR3 DNA: TGTGCCAGCAGCGTAGGTCTCCGGACAGGGTTCACTGAAGCTTTCTTT
clone size: few; J gene: TRBJ2-2; D gene: TRBD1; V gene: TRBV7-9; CDR3 protein: CASSLDRPNTGELFF; CDR3 DNA: TGTGCCAGCAGCTTGGACAGGCCGAACACCGGGGAGCTGTTTTTT
clone size: many; J gene: TRBJ2-7; D gene: NA; V gene: TRBV9; CDR3 protein: CASSGGDEQYF; CDR3 DNA: TGTGCCAGCAGCGGCGGAGACGAGCAGTACTTC
clone size: NA; J gene: TRBJ2-2; D gene: NA; V gene: TRBV29-1; CDR3 protein: CSVAGRATGELFF; CDR3 DNA: TGCAGCGTGGCCGGGCGGGCAACCGGGGAGCTGTTTTTT
clone size: many; J gene: TRBJ2-7; D gene: TRBD2; V gene: TRBV4-2; CDR3 protein: CASSQDLERGEQYF; CDR3 DNA: TGTGCCAGCAGCCAAGACCTAGAGCGGGGCGAGCAGTACTTC
clone size: many; J gene: TRBJ2-7; D gene: TRBD1; V gene: TRBV5-1; CDR3 protein: CASSLGGTVSYEQYF; CDR3 DNA: TGCGCCAGCAGCTTGGGGGGGACAGTCTCCTACGAGCAGTACTTC
clone size: NA; J gene: TRBJ2-5; D gene: TRBD2; V gene: TRBV25-1; CDR3 protein: CASSEYGGGETQYF; CDR3 DNA: TGTGCCAGCAGTGAATATGGGGGGGGAGAGACCCAGTACTTC
clone size: NA; J gene: TRBJ1-1; D gene: NA; V gene: TRBV6-1; CDR3 protein: CASSESPGSYVEAFF; CDR3 DNA: TGTGCCAGCAGTGAATCTCCAGGGAGTTATGTTGAAGCTTTCTTT
clone size: NA; J gene: TRBJ1-4; D gene: NA; V gene: TRBV6-5; CDR3 protein: CASSYDGGLNEKLFF; CDR3 DNA: TGTGCCAGCAGTTACGACGGGGGCCTAAATGAAAAACTGTTTTTT